These 14 T cell receptor beta chains came from one sample sequenced in a study of follicular helper T cells after annual influenza vaccination. As to time point: 2014-2015 season, 7 days after vaccination. Libraries were prepared by immunoSEQ multiplex PCR; TCRdb keeps only in-frame clonotypes and omits some of them. The sample has over 14,000 clones; 70% to 85% are singletons. The source material was CXCR5+ CD38- circulating T follicular helper cells from blood, sampled 7 days after influenza vaccination. Subset in this sample: circulating Tfh, non-naive CD4+CXCR5+PD-1+ (ICOS+CD38+ or ICOS-CD38-). These receptors all come from an adult who received the influenza vaccine.

V and J are TRBV7-9 and TRBJ2-5, with a tentative D call TRBD1 (6 bases). Trimming removed 0 bases from V and 0 bases from J, with 11 bases in between. CDR1 SEHNR and CDR2 FQNEAQ come from the germline V gene (reference sequence). This CDR3 is 16 amino acids long. The CDR3 sequence is CASSLAGGTNQETQYF. The CDR3 DNA reads TGTGCCAGCAGCTTAGCAGGGGGAACCAACCAAGAGACCCAGTACTTC.

The V call is TRBV6-5, the J call TRBJ2-1; a possible D gene is TRBD2 (6 bases). This CDR3 spans 15 amino acids. V shed 7 bases and J shed 4 bases, with 17 bases lying between them. Germline-derived CDR1 and CDR2 are MNHEY and SVGAGI. CDR3 sequence (DNA): TGTGCCAGCAAGAACGGACTATTCACTTACAATGAGCAGTTCTTC. This codes for CASKNGLFTYNEQFF.

The chain recombines TRBV5-1 with TRBJ2-7, with TRBD1 matching 7 bases. V lost 4 bases and J lost 2; bases outside the gene matches: 6. This CDR3 is 14 amino acids long. Germline CDR1 SGHRS, CDR2 YFSETQ. The DNA of the CDR3 is TGCGCCAGCAGCACCCGACAGGGACCCTACGAGCAGTACTTC. Translated, it gives CASSTRQGPYEQYF.

The rearrangement joins TRBV5-6 to TRBJ1-1; D possibly corresponds to TRBD1 (5 bases). This CDR3 has 16 residues. Trimming pared 1 base from V and 0 bases from J, leaving 13 bases between. Germline assignment: CDR1 SGHDT and CDR2 YYEEEE. The CDR3 reads CASSLKGRPLNTEAFF. Written as DNA, the CDR3 is TGTGCCAGCAGCTTGAAGGGGCGCCCACTGAACACTGAAGCTTTCTTT.

V and J are TRBV5-4 and TRBJ2-1, with 9 bases matching TRBD2. Trimming took 0 bases from V and 5 from J; bases not matched to a gene: 3. The CDR3 runs 15 residues. Looked up from germline, CDR1 is SGHNT and CDR2 is YYREEE (reference sequence). The CDR3 region has the DNA TGTGCCAGCAGCTTGGGCGGGAGGGCAGACAATGAGCAGTTCTTC. Encoded protein: CASSLGGRADNEQFF.

V is TRBV18 and J is TRBJ1-1; D perhaps matches TRBD1 (5 bases). This CDR3 has 18 residues. CDR1 KGHSH and CDR2 LQKENI come from the germline V gene. The V and J ends lost 3 bases and 1 base respectively, with 21 bases between them. CDR3 nucleotide sequence: TGTGCCAGCTCACCTTTTGCCCCCCAGGGTTTCGGGAACACTGAAGCTTTCTTT. The encoded protein is CASSPFAPQGFGNTEAFF.

This chain links TRBV5-4 with TRBJ2-3, with TRBD1 as a possible D gene (6 bases). V lost 4 bases, J lost 2 bases, and 14 bases lay in between. This CDR3 spans 15 amino acids. CDR1 SGHNT and CDR2 YYREEE come from the germline V gene (reference sequence). The CDR3 reads CASSSRQDTTDTQYF. DNA for the CDR3: TGTGCCAGCAGCAGCCGACAGGACACCACAGATACGCAGTATTTT.

This sequence joins TRBV29-1 and TRBJ2-7; 8 bases match TRBD2. Unmatched junction bases numbered 12, after V lost 4 bases and J lost 7 bases. Germline V CDR1 and CDR2: SQVTM, ANQGSEA. The CDR3 covers 14 residues. The CDR3 DNA is TGCAGCGTTGGGGCTAGCGGGCCCTTCTTAGAGCAGTACTTC. This encodes CSVGASGPFLEQYF.

The chain recombines TRBV7-2 with TRBJ2-1; TRBD2 matches at 10 bases. Germline CDR1 and CDR2: SGHTA and FQGNSA. The CDR3 is made up of 15 amino acids. The V gene end was trimmed by 6 bases and the J gene end by 1 base; junction bases not matched to a gene: 3. CDR3 coding DNA: TGTGCCAGCAGGCAGACTAGCGGGTCCTACAATGAGCAGTTCTTC. Translated, it gives CASRQTSGSYNEQFF. Drawing the rest from reference TRBV7-2 and TRBJ2-1, the complete variable domain is GAGVSQSPSNKVTEKGKDVELRCDPISGHTALYWYRQSLGQGLEFLIYFQGNSAPDKSGLPSDRFSAERTGGSVSTLTIQRTQQEDSAVYLCASRQTSGSYNEQFFGPGTRLTVL.

The chain links TRBV5-1 to TRBJ2-3; possible D gene TRBD2, 5 bases. V was pared by 0 bases and J by 2 bases, with 10 bases between. The CDR3 runs 15 residues. The germline gives CDR1 SGHRS, CDR2 YFSETQ. The CDR3 here is CASSLAGEYTDTQYF. The CDR3 DNA follows: TGCGCCAGCAGCTTGGCCGGGGAGTACACAGATACGCAGTATTTT. Together with reference TRBV5-1 and TRBJ2-3, the CDR3 gives the full variable domain: KAGVTQTPRYLIKTRGQQVTLSCSPISGHRSVSWYQQTPGQGLQFLFEYFSETQRNKGNFPGRFSGRQFSNSRSEMNVSTLELGDSALYLCASSLAGEYTDTQYFGPGTRLTVL.

The rearrangement links TRBV11-3 to TRBJ2-1, with 11 bases identical to TRBD1. This CDR3 is built from 15 residues. The V and J ends lost 1 base and 8 bases, in that order; junction bases with no gene match: 4. Germline-derived CDR1 and CDR2 are SGHNT and YENEEA. The CDR3 nucleotides read TGTGCCAGCAGCTTAGGGACAGGGGGCATGGATGAGCAGTTCTTC. This sequence encodes CASSLGTGGMDEQFF.

The V and J genes are TRBV7-8 and TRBJ2-6; possible D gene TRBD2, 6 bases. Germline V gene sequence: CDR1 SGHVS, CDR2 FQNEAQ. V was pared by 8 bases and J by 4 bases, with 15 bases between. The length of the CDR3 is 15 residues. The CDR3 region has the DNA TGTGCCAGCGGACCCGGGGGACGCGGGGCCAACGTCCTGACTTTC. Its protein product is CASGPGGRGANVLTF.

This clone was seen once. The chain has TRBV30 and TRBJ2-3, with a weak D call TRBD1 (6 bases). The CDR3 is 13 residues long. In germline, CDR1 is GTSNPN, CDR2 SVGIG (reference sequence). Trimming removed 5 bases at V and 2 bases at J, with 11 bases between. The CDR3 sequence is CAWGQGITDTQYF. The CDR3 DNA sequence: TGTGCCTGGGGGCAGGGGATCACAGATACGCAGTATTTT.

This sequence joins TRBV7-3 and TRBJ2-6; possible D gene TRBD2, 7 bases. V was pared by 1 base and J by 2 bases, with 18 bases between. This CDR3 comprises 19 residues. Germline V gene data show CDR1 as SGHTA and CDR2 as FQGTGA. This CDR3 reads CASSLNPPGGFTGANVLTF. The CDR3 DNA sequence: TGTGCCAGCAGCTTAAACCCTCCGGGGGGCTTTACTGGGGCCAACGTCCTGACTTTC.